This TCR beta chain was identified in a study of response to subunit inactivated influenza vaccine. One entry per CDR3 protein results from TCRdb running MiXCR on the RT-PCR reads. The table records about 530,000 distinct CDR3 sequences, about an eighth of them present only once. The V gene lost 1 base and the J gene lost 0 bases, with 9 bases spanning the gap. The CDR3 is 16 residues long. Germline V gene sequence: CDR1 SNHLY, CDR2 FYNNEI. Ten or more counts support this clonotype. Its antigen is not identified. Broader study findings: Authors suggested that a seasonal influenza vaccination recruits few new T cells each time.

The chain employs TRBV2 and TRBJ2-2; D ambiguous. This clonotype was sampled from a man aged 45-60 years who received an inactivated influenza vaccine. Sequenced here: PBMCs from blood, sampled on the day of vaccination. The CDR3 sequence is CASSEVRLANTGELFF. The CDR3 DNA is TGTGCCAGCAGTGAAGTGCGGCTCGCGAACACCGGGGAGCTGTTTTTT.